The 5 T cell receptor beta chains in this list originate from one sample, sequenced in a study of CXCR3-negative and CXCR3-positive naive CD8 T cells. Libraries of TRB cDNA were made by 5' RACE and carried UMIs. TCRdb reprocessed the 5' RACE reads and reports one entry per CDR3 protein, with no DNA. The sample holds about 62,000 distinct CDR3 sequences. Sequenced: naive CXCR3- CD8+ T cells from blood. Stated subset: CD45RO-CCR7+CD27+CD95- naive CD8+ T cells lacking CXCR3 (TNR3-). These receptors were collected from a human donor in good health. Some clones in this sample may be carry-over from other donors' samples.

The chain recombines TRBV7-9 with TRBJ1-1; the D gene TCRdb calls, TRBD1, cannot be checked with no DNA. From germline, CDR1 is SEHNR and CDR2 FQNEAQ (reference sequence). The CDR3 has 15 residues. Here the CDR3 reads CASSEGSQLSTEAFF. The full variable domain, rest sourced from reference TRBV7-9 and TRBJ1-1, is DTGVSQNPRHKITKRGQNVTFRCDPISEHNRLYWYRQTLGQGPEFLTYFQNEAQLEKSRLLSDRFSAERPKGSFSTLEIQRTEQGDSAMYLCASSEGSQLSTEAFFGQGTRLTVV.

The chain couples TRBV28 to TRBJ2-5; TCRdb's D call, TRBD2, is unchecked because there is no DNA. Looked up from germline, CDR1 is MDHEN and CDR2 is SYDVKM. The CDR3 totals 14 residues. The CDR3 region is CASSFSGVQETQYF.

The chain uses TRBV20-1 and TRBJ1-1; lacking DNA, the TRBD1 call made by TCRdb goes unchecked. Germline V CDR1 and CDR2: DFQATT, SNEGSKA (reference sequence). There are 13 residues in the CDR3. CDR3 residues: CSAFYRGTGEAFF.

V and J are TRBV6-5 and TRBJ2-1; no DNA is available, so the TRBD1 call from TCRdb remains unchecked. There are 14 residues in the CDR3. Germline CDR1 and CDR2: MNHEY and SVGAGI. CDR3: CASSWGGGYNEQFF.

V gene TRBV4-3 combines with J gene TRBJ2-6; TCRdb indicates TRBD1, and absent DNA this call remains unverified. CDR1 is LGHNA, CDR2 YSLEER, per germline. The CDR3 runs 18 residues. The CDR3 spells CASSQAGTYGSGANVLTF.